This TCR beta chain appears in the sequencing data of a study of blood T cell repertoires in COVID-19. The ends were cut back, 4 bases at V and 0 bases at J, with 10 bases in the middle. CDR3 length: 14 residues. Looked up from germline, CDR1 is SGDLS and CDR2 is YYNGEE. Clones were sequenced by immunoSEQ multiplex PCR, and TCRdb holds only the in-frame ones, with some missing. This sample has approximately 280,000 clones, with approximately 92% found just once. This clone was counted a single time. Material for sequencing was peripheral blood. The chain is built from TRBV9 and TRBJ2-5, with D perhaps matching TRBD2 (5 bases). This TCR came from a woman in her twenties or thirties with COVID-19, enrolled during active disease. The CDR3 here is CASSPTSYQETQYF. Written as DNA, the CDR3 is TGTGCCAGCAGCCCCACTAGTTACCAAGAGACCCAGTACTTC.